These 4 T cell receptor beta chains were all obtained from the same sample, sequenced in a study of cytomegalovirus exposure and HLA in healthy donors. 60 Vbeta and 13 Jbeta primers were used in PCR. The assay was immunoSEQ multiplex PCR, and TCRdb's table has in-frame clones only and misses some. The data show fewer than 350,000 clones, 70% to 90% seen once. The sequenced sample consisted of PBMCs. The receptor set was obtained from a woman under 30 in good health and CMV-seronegative.

The chain is built from TRBV30 and TRBJ2-1; weak D call: TRBD1 (6 bases). The CDR3 spans 11 residues. From germline, CDR1 is GTSNPN and CDR2 SVGIG (reference sequence). V was trimmed by 2 bases and J by 9 bases, leaving 8 bases between them. DNA of the CDR3: TGTGCCTGGAGTAAAGGGGGTGAGCAGTTCTTC. It codes for CAWSKGGEQFF.

The chain couples TRBV5-1 to TRBJ1-3; tentatively, D is TRBD1 (6 bases). The germline V gene has CDR1 SGHRS and CDR2 YFSETQ. This CDR3 region has 16 residues. V was pared by 5 bases and J by 1 base, with 16 bases between. The CDR3 spells CASSSTPGDSGNTIYF. In DNA, the CDR3 is TGCGCCAGCAGTTCAACCCCAGGGGATTCTGGAAACACCATATATTTT.

This chain links TRBV4-1 with TRBJ2-1; maybe TRBD1 (6 bases). The CDR3 consists of 13 residues. V shed 0 bases and J shed 10 bases, with 10 bases lying between them. Germline assignment: CDR1 MGHRA and CDR2 YSYEKL. This chain's CDR3 is CASSQEGGREQFF. The CDR3 coding sequence is TGCGCCAGCAGCCAAGAAGGGGGAAGGGAGCAGTTCTTC.

The rearrangement joins TRBV5-6 to TRBJ1-3, with a weak D call TRBD1 (6 bases). The CDR3 contains 15 residues. Germline CDR1 is SGHDT and CDR2 is YYEEEE. Trimming took off 0 bases at V and 4 bases at J, with 11 bases between the two ends. Here the CDR3 DNA reads TGTGCCAGCAGCTTGGGCAGGGGCGCAGGAAACACCATATATTTT. Its translation: CASSLGRGAGNTIYF.